Listed here is a single T cell receptor (beta chain). This clonotype was counted many times. Which antigen it targets is not known. No per-base quality is available; no much larger clone lies one base away. The V end gives up 3 bases and the J end 5 bases, leaving 10 bases in the junction not matched to a gene. The germline V gene encodes CDR1 LGHNA and CDR2 YSLEER. The CDR3 runs 17 residues from the cysteine to the phenylalanine. Only the CDR3 part of the read is kept: 51 bases, read in frame from the first base. The data stem from a study of T cell repertoires and leukemia-associated antigens (dated by TCRdb to 2018 to 2020). As for the study more broadly: Per sample, about 5.1 to 7 million read pairs and about 3.3 to 5.0 million effective reads were obtained, for roughly 16 million effective reads in total. The study aimed to identify which antigen a TCR Vbeta21 clone previously found in CML patients recognizes, using in vitro peptide stimulation of healthy T cells.

Total RNA was extracted from the cultured T cells with TRIzol reagent. TCRbeta libraries were amplified from RNA by 5' rapid amplification of cDNA ends (5'RACE). Before sequencing, library concentration and integrity were assessed using Qubit, an Agilent instrument, and quantitative PCR. Qualified libraries were sequenced on Illumina HiSeq or MiSeq by a commercial service provider. Regarding the original processing steps: MiXCR version 1.8.2 was used to identify TCR sequences in each sample. For a clone to be considered qualified, a CDR3 longer than four amino acids, an in-frame nucleotide length, and the absence of a stop codon were required. A read containing the complete CDR3 structure was defined as an effective read. Expanded clones were validated by RT-PCR with 24 Vbeta primers, GeneScan spectratyping, and Sanger sequencing. Through fastp at Q25 and MiXCR, TCRdb rebuilt clones from the public reads, retaining in-frame beta chains. Entries that share a CDR3 protein sequence are merged under the most common genes and DNA. These V and J calls originate from TCRdb's pipeline instead of the authors' own analysis. This sample comprises 11,000 to 15,000 distinct CDR3 sequences, 35% to 45% of them detected only once. Around 9.2% of the sample lies in the top ten.

Beyond this particular receptor, the publication reports: The antigen specificity and function of the expanded clones were not directly tested and needed further investigation. No significant differences among the four groups were observed in the numbers of Vbeta genes (approximately 60), Jbeta genes (14), VDJ rearrangements, or unique CDR3s.

As a first step, the CD3+ T cells were left to rest overnight in RPMI 1640 lacking fetal bovine serum, at 2 million to 3 million cells/mL. MACS immunomagnetic beads were used, per the manufacturer's instructions, to isolate CD3+ T cells from PBMCs. This clonotype was obtained from a female donor in good health. What was sequenced was CD3+ T cells sorted from blood and cultured. The rearranged segments are TRBV4-3 and TRBJ1-6; 7 bases in between match TRBD1. The CDR3 sequence is CASSHVPRDRDNSPLHF. The bases are TGCGCCAGCAGCCACGTCCCTAGAGACAGGGATAATTCACCCCTCCACTTT.